Shown below are 9 T cell receptor beta chains from a single sample sequenced in a study of T cells after yellow fever vaccination. TCRdb re-called the 5' RACE reads with MiXCR, one entry per CDR3 protein. The data contain roughly 500,000 distinct CDR3 sequences, about 19% of them singletons. The sequenced sample was PBMCs, obtained 15 days after the yellow fever booster vaccination. Source of these receptors: a young man who received the YFV17D yellow fever vaccine.

The table lists this clonotype with a few counts. The chain employs TRBV20-1 and TRBJ2-7, with D possibly being TRBD2 (6 bases). Deletions cut 1 base from V and 6 bases from J, with 13 bases between. The germline V gene has CDR1 DFQATT and CDR2 SNEGSKA (reference sequence). The CDR3 contains 13 residues. CDR3 region: CSARVAVGGEQYF. CDR3 bases: TGCAGTGCTAGAGTTGCGGTGGGAGGCGAGCAGTACTTC.

The chain joins TRBV7-2 to TRBJ2-1, with 7 bases that match TRBD2. The junction had 4 bases not matched to a gene; V was cut back by 1 base and J by 7 bases. From germline, CDR1 is SGHTA and CDR2 FQGNSA. The CDR3 length is 14 residues. This CDR3 reads CASSLVGGANEQFF. Here the CDR3 DNA reads TGTGCCAGCAGCTTAGTGGGAGGGGCGAATGAGCAGTTCTTC.

This clonotype was recorded a few times. This rearrangement joins TRBV20-1 to TRBJ2-7; 7 bases fit TRBD1. V gave up 4 bases and J gave up 12 bases; unmatched junction bases: 9. The germline V gene encodes CDR1 DFQATT and CDR2 SNEGSKA (reference sequence). The length of the CDR3 is 11 residues. DNA for the CDR3: TGCAGTGCTAAGCCGGACAGGCGGATGTACTTC. Translated, it gives CSAKPDRRMYF.

This clonotype showed up just a few times. The rearrangement joins TRBV7-8 to TRBJ2-2; no clear D. The CDR3 extends over 13 amino acids. The V end lost 6 bases, the J end lost 6 bases, and 11 bases lay between the germline ends. Germline V gives CDR1 SGHVS, CDR2 FQNEAQ. The CDR3, as DNA: TGTGCCAGCAGAGTGGGATATCCCGGGGAGCTGTTTTTT. Translated, it gives CASRVGYPGELFF.

This clonotype was counted a few times. The chain couples TRBV20-1 to TRBJ2-3, with D possibly called TRBD1 or TRBD2 (5 bases each). Trimming removed 5 bases from V and 2 bases from J, with 14 bases in between. The CDR3 is made up of 14 amino acids. From germline, CDR1 is DFQATT and CDR2 SNEGSKA (reference sequence). The chain's CDR3 is CSAPSRGFTDTQYF. The CDR3 DNA sequence: TGCAGTGCTCCCTCGAGGGGTTTCACAGATACGCAGTATTTT.

V is TRBV7-9 and J is TRBJ2-5; 7 nucleotides line up with TRBD2. Germline V CDR1 and CDR2: SEHNR, FQNEAQ (reference sequence). The CDR3 totals 15 residues. The V gene end was trimmed by 3 bases and the J gene end by 4 bases; junction bases not matched to a gene: 8. This CDR3 is CASSFGGGPGETQYF. The CDR3 DNA is TGTGCCAGCAGCTTTGGGGGAGGGCCCGGAGAGACCCAGTACTTC. Full variable domain (remainder filled in from reference TRBV7-9 and TRBJ2-5): DTGVSQNPRHKITKRGQNVTFRCDPISEHNRLYWYRQTLGQGPEFLTYFQNEAQLEKSRLLSDRFSAERPKGSFSTLEIQRTEQGDSAMYLCASSFGGGPGETQYFGPGTRLLVL.

This chain links TRBV28 with TRBJ2-2; unclear D gene. Trimming removed 2 bases from V and 13 bases from J, with 8 bases in between. The V gene's germline CDR1 is MDHEN and CDR2 SYDVKM. The CDR3 has 11 residues. CDR3 nucleotides: TGTGCCAGCAGTTTAAGTAGACGGCTGTTTTTT. Its translation: CASSLSRRLFF.

V and J are TRBV6-2 or TRBV6-3 and TRBJ2-6, with 13 positions matching TRBD2. CDR1 is MNHEY, CDR2 SVGEGT, per germline. The CDR3 has 20 residues. J gave up 2 bases and V 2 bases, and 9 bases lay outside the gene matches. CDR3 region: CASSYPMGLAGMTGANVLTF. CDR3 nucleotide sequence: TGTGCCAGCAGTTACCCAATGGGACTAGCGGGGATGACTGGGGCCAACGTCCTGACTTTC.

The chain has TRBV7-8 and TRBJ2-1; D may be TRBD2 (5 bases). Trimming took off 5 bases at V and 15 bases at J, with 17 bases between the two ends. From germline, CDR1 is SGHVS and CDR2 FQNEAQ. The CDR3 covers 12 residues. Here the CDR3 DNA reads TGTGCCAGCAGCCCCCCGCGGGCGAAGTGGTTCTTC. Its translation: CASSPPRAKWFF. Looking up the rest from reference TRBV7-8 and TRBJ2-1 gives the full variable domain: GAGVSQSPRYKVAKRGQDVALRCDPISGHVSLFWYQQALGQGPEFLTYFQNEAQLDKSGLPSDRFFAERPEGSVSTLKIQRTQQEDSAVYLCASSPPRAKWFFGPGTRLTVL.